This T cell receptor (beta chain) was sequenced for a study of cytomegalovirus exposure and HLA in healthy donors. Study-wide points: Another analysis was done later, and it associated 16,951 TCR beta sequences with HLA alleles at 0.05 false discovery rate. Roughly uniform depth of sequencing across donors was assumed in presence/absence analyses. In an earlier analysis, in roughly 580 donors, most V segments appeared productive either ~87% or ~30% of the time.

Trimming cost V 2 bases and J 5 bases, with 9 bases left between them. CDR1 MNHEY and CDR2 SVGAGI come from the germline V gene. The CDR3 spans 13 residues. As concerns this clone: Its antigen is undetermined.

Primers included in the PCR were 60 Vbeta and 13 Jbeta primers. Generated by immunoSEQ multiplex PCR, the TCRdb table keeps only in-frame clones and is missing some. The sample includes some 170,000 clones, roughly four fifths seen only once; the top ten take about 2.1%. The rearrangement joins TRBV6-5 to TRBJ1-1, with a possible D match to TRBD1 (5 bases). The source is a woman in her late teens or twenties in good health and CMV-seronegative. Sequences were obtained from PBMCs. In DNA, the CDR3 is TGTGCCAGCAGTTACGACGCAGGGACTGAAGCTTTCTTT. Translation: CASSYDAGTEAFF.